Given below is one T cell receptor beta chain in context. The table came from immunoSEQ multiplex PCR; TCRdb's copy has only in-frame clones and leaves some out. The repertoire includes around 100,000 clones, 75% to 90% of them detected once, and more than 6.5% sits in the top ten. These data originate in a study of T cell responses to AZD1222 COVID-19 vaccine. On the study more broadly: Second-dose recipients at about 4 or about 12 weeks were treated as one pooled group.

CDR3 length equals 14 residues. The germline V and J ends were trimmed by 2 bases and 4 bases, with 10 bases remaining between them. In germline, CDR1 is KGHDR, CDR2 SFDVKD. The chain joins TRBV24-1 to TRBJ2-5; either TRBD1 or TRBD2 may supply D (5 bases each). The sample was peripheral blood, taken on day 0 of AZD1222 vaccination. This receptor was taken from an adult in good health. The CDR3 reads CATSDSGTVETQYF. CDR3 bases: TGTGCCACCAGTGATTCAGGGACCGTAGAGACCCAGTACTTC.